This passage covers 21 T cell receptor beta chains from one sample sequenced in a study of blood T cell repertoires in COVID-19. Some clones are missing from TCRdb's copy, which holds only in-frame ones; the method was immunoSEQ multiplex PCR. The sample includes some 300,000 clones, around 90% of them seen just once. Specimen: peripheral blood. All receptors come from a woman aged 45-65 years with COVID-19, enrolled during active disease.

The chain recombines TRBV18 with TRBJ2-7; TRBD1 matches 9 bases. The CDR3 contains 20 residues. The germline CDR1 and CDR2 sequences are KGHSH and LQKENI. Trimming cost V 4 bases and J 9 bases; bases outside gene matches: 28. The CDR3 region has the DNA TGTGCCAGCTCACTGGGAACTCACGGCGGGACAGGGTTACAACTCTCAGGGCAGTACTTC. Translation: CASSLGTHGGTGLQLSGQYF.

On this clone: Distinct nucleotide sequences in the sample also encode this CDR3. The genes are TRBV11-3 and TRBJ2-1, with TRBD2 identical over 10 bases. In germline, CDR1 is SGHNT, CDR2 YENEEA. V lost 1 base to trimming and J lost 4 bases; unmatched junction nucleotides: 1. The CDR3 consists of 15 residues. The CDR3 here is CASSLGLAGYNEQFF. As DNA, the CDR3 is TGTGCCAGCAGCTTAGGACTAGCGGGTTACAATGAGCAGTTCTTC. Full variable domain (rest looked up from reference TRBV11-3 and TRBJ2-1): EAGVVQSPRYKIIEKKQPVAFWCNPISGHNTLYWYLQNLGQGPELLIRYENEEAVDDSQLPKDRFSAERLKGVDSTLKIQPAELGDSAVYLCASSLGLAGYNEQFFGPGTRLTVL.

This chain uses TRBV6-5 with TRBJ2-7; possible D gene TRBD2, 6 bases. The CDR3 totals 14 residues. Germline V CDR1 and CDR2: MNHEY, SVGAGI. Trimming shortened V by 6 bases and J by 3 bases, and 15 bases separated the two germline ends. As DNA, the CDR3 is TGTGCCAGCAGCCACCCGGGACTGATCTACGAGCAGTACTTC. As protein: CASSHPGLIYEQYF.

The rearrangement links TRBV2 to TRBJ1-5; 10 bases align to TRBD1. J was trimmed by 2 bases and V by 6 bases; bases with no gene match: 4. This CDR3 contains 15 residues. Germline values: CDR1 SNHLY, CDR2 FYNNEI. DNA for the CDR3: TGTGCCAGCAGCGCCGGGACAGGGGGCAATCAGCCCCAGCATTTT. Translation gives CASSAGTGGNQPQHF.

This sequence joins TRBV19 and TRBJ2-6, with D tentatively TRBD1 (6 bases). This CDR3 comprises 15 residues. Germline V CDR1 and CDR2: LNHDA, SQIVND (reference sequence). Trimming took off 9 bases at V and 0 bases at J, with 12 bases between the two ends. CDR3 amino acids: CASLRGSSGANVLTF. The CDR3 DNA reads TGTGCCAGCCTCAGGGGTAGCTCTGGGGCCAACGTCCTGACTTTC.

The gene calls are TRBV7-2 and TRBJ2-1, with 9 nucleotides matching TRBD2. Trimming at V came to 4 bases and at J to 3 bases, leaving 16 bases not matched to a gene. Germline V gene data show CDR1 as SGHTA and CDR2 as FQGNSA. The CDR3 contains 19 residues. The CDR3 loop is CASSSPRSSSGTSYNEQFF. CDR3 DNA sequence: TGTGCCAGCAGCTCCCCCCGTAGTTCTAGCGGGACTAGCTACAATGAGCAGTTCTTC.

V usage is TRBV5-6 and J usage is TRBJ2-5; 9 bases fit TRBD2. The V gene end was trimmed by 4 bases and the J gene end by 5 bases; junction bases not matched to a gene: 6. This CDR3 is 14 amino acids long. Germline V gene sequence: CDR1 SGHDT, CDR2 YYEEEE. In DNA, the CDR3 is TGTGCCAGCAGCCCGAGCGGACTAGCGGAGACCCAGTACTTC. This codes for CASSPSGLAETQYF.

The chain couples TRBV7-6 to TRBJ1-4, with TRBD1 identical over 7 bases. This CDR3 comprises 17 residues. V was clipped by 2 bases and J by 0 bases; unmatched bases: 6. The V gene's germline CDR1 is SGHVS and CDR2 FNYEAQ. The CDR3 region has the DNA TGTGCCAGCAGCTTAAGGGCAGGGACAGCAACTAATGAAAAACTGTTTTTT. It translates to CASSLRAGTATNEKLFF.

This chain uses TRBV19 with TRBJ1-6, with a weak D call TRBD1 (5 bases). Trimming stripped 2 bases from V and 5 bases from J, with 13 bases between. Looked up from germline, CDR1 is LNHDA and CDR2 is SQIVND (reference sequence). The CDR3 has 16 residues. The DNA for the CDR3 is TGTGCCAGTAGTATACCCTCAACAGGAAATAATTCACCCCTCCACTTT. Protein: CASSIPSTGNNSPLHF.

The sample holds one count of this clone. This chain joins TRBV7-2 and TRBJ2-7, with 12 positions matching TRBD2. The V and J ends lost 0 bases and 10 bases, in that order; junction bases with no gene match: 13. Germline CDR1 reads SGHTA; CDR2 reads FQGNSA. The CDR3 spans 17 residues. DNA for the CDR3: TGTGCCAGCAGCTTAGCAGGGGGTCGGCTAGCGGGAGGGCCCCAGTACTTC. Its protein product is CASSLAGGRLAGGPQYF.

This chain connects TRBV5-1 to TRBJ2-7, with 8 bases identical to TRBD1. This CDR3 has 14 residues. The V and J ends lost 4 bases and 2 bases, in that order; junction bases with no gene match: 5. Germline values: CDR1 SGHRS, CDR2 YFSETQ. CDR3 DNA sequence: TGCGCCAGCAGCACTACAGGGGGTCCCTACGAGCAGTACTTC. This codes for CASSTTGGPYEQYF.

The chain is built from TRBV6-2 or TRBV6-3 and TRBJ2-5, with D maybe TRBD2 (5 bases). Looked up from germline, CDR1 is MNHEY and CDR2 is SVGEGT. V was trimmed by 2 bases and J by 1 base, leaving 11 bases between them. The CDR3 runs 15 residues. The CDR3 region is CASSYPGLTQETQYF. In nucleotides, the CDR3 is TGTGCCAGCAGTTACCCCGGACTGACCCAAGAGACCCAGTACTTC.

V gene TRBV27 combines with J gene TRBJ2-4; possible D gene TRBD2, 5 bases. V was trimmed by 6 bases and J by 6 bases, leaving 15 bases between them. This CDR3 has 14 residues. The germline V gene encodes CDR1 MNHEY and CDR2 SMNVEV (reference sequence). The CDR3 sequence is CASSLGLVGNIQYF. The CDR3 DNA reads TGTGCCAGCAGCCTAGGACTGGTTGGAAACATTCAGTACTTC.

V gene TRBV11-3 combines with J gene TRBJ2-7; D perhaps matches TRBD1 (6 bases). Germline V gene lookup returns CDR1 SGHNT and CDR2 YENEEA. This CDR3 is 16 amino acids long. Trimming cost V 5 bases and J 5 bases, with 22 bases left between them. The CDR3 coding sequence is TGTGCCAGCAGCCCCACCTCGGGACAACACGTCAACGAGCAGTACTTC. Encoded protein: CASSPTSGQHVNEQYF.

This clone was recorded once. V and J are TRBV5-1 and TRBJ2-3, with TRBD2 matching over 14 bases. V gave up 1 base and J gave up 2 bases; unmatched junction bases: 9. The CDR3 has 19 residues. Germline V gene lookup returns CDR1 SGHRS and CDR2 YFSETQ. The CDR3 coding sequence is TGCGCCAGCAGCTTGAGGGGACTAGCGGGAGCAAGGCCCACAGATACGCAGTATTTT. Its translation is CASSLRGLAGARPTDTQYF.

The V gene is TRBV7-2, the J gene TRBJ1-2, with 7 positions matching TRBD1. The J segment lost 4 bases and the V segment lost 1 base, leaving 9 bases of the junction unmatched. Germline CDR1 is SGHTA and CDR2 is FQGNSA. The CDR3 has 16 residues. The CDR3 is CASSLEPNRGAYGYTF. CDR3 DNA: TGTGCCAGCAGCTTAGAGCCAAACAGGGGTGCCTATGGCTACACCTTC.

The gene calls are TRBV5-1 and TRBJ2-3, with D tentatively TRBD1 (6 bases). Per germline, CDR1 SGHRS and CDR2 YFSETQ. Deletions cut 1 base from V and 5 bases from J, with 14 bases between. The CDR3 extends over 15 amino acids. CDR3 in amino acids: CASSLSYAQGDTQYF. The CDR3 DNA follows: TGCGCCAGCAGCTTGTCTTACGCACAGGGAGATACGCAGTATTTT.

The chain carries TRBV10-3 and TRBJ1-1; 9 nucleotides line up with TRBD1. Germline V CDR1 and CDR2: ENHRY, SYGVKD. This CDR3 has 14 residues. The V gene end was trimmed by 3 bases and the J gene end by 5 bases; junction bases not matched to a gene: 4. CDR3 in DNA: TGTGCCATCAGTGATTCGACAGGGGGGACTGAAGCTTTCTTT. Protein: CAISDSTGGTEAFF.

This chain joins TRBV5-1 and TRBJ2-5; D is possibly TRBD2 (6 bases). Trimming took off 1 base at V and 3 bases at J, with 10 bases between the two ends. This CDR3 comprises 14 residues. Per the germline V gene, CDR1 is SGHRS and CDR2 is YFSETQ. Written as DNA, the CDR3 is TGCGCCAGCAGCTTGTCGCCGGGGGAAGAGACCCAGTACTTC. Translation: CASSLSPGEETQYF. Using reference TRBV5-1 and TRBJ2-5 for the parts outside the CDR3, the full variable domain is KAGVTQTPRYLIKTRGQQVTLSCSPISGHRSVSWYQQTPGQGLQFLFEYFSETQRNKGNFPGRFSGRQFSNSRSEMNVSTLELGDSALYLCASSLSPGEETQYFGPGTRLLVL.

This clone appeared a few times. The same CDR3 also results from other DNA sequences found in this sample. The V call is TRBV5-4, the J call TRBJ2-7; 9 nucleotides line up with TRBD1. Trimming at V came to 5 bases and at J to 3 bases, leaving 9 bases not matched to a gene. This CDR3 has 15 amino acids. Looked up from germline, CDR1 is SGHNT and CDR2 is YYREEE (reference sequence). The CDR3 bases are TGTGCCAGCAGTCAGCCGGGACAGGGAATCTACGAGCAGTACTTC. This translates into CASSQPGQGIYEQYF.

The V gene is TRBV24-1, the J gene TRBJ2-5, with no clear D. This CDR3 comprises 16 residues. V gave up 3 bases and J gave up 4 bases, with 17 bases separating them. The germline gives CDR1 KGHDR, CDR2 SFDVKD. CDR3 nucleotides: TGTGCCACCAGTGATCATATGACACGGATAGGAGAGACCCAGTACTTC. It encodes CATSDHMTRIGETQYF.